This T cell receptor beta chain was recorded in a study of a mutant IDH1 vaccine in newly diagnosed glioma. Regarding time point: week 35, safety follow-up. The vaccine gave 300 ug of a 20-mer mutant IDH1 peptide subcutaneously per dose. The study enrolled donors with new WHO grade 3 or 4 IDH1-mutant, ATRX-lost astrocytomas. The V gene's germline CDR1 is LGHNA and CDR2 YSLEER. V was clipped by 0 bases and J by 13 bases; unmatched bases: 9. The CDR3 has 15 amino acids. Produced via immunoSEQ multiplex PCR; TCRdb's table is partial and in-frame only. Of around 60,000 clones in the sample, roughly 76% were seen once. Study-wide results and limits: Detectable vaccine-induced immune responses arose in 80% to 95% of patients.

In this sample, this clone turned up once. What it binds is not known. This receptor was obtained from a man aged 40-50 years with glioma. This sequence joins TRBV4-3 and TRBJ2-1, with 10 positions matching TRBD2. This material consisted of PBMCs, taken from a glioma patient whose treatment included an IDH1 peptide vaccine. Here the CDR3 reads CASSQDLSGGVVQFF. The CDR3 nucleotides read TGCGCCAGCAGCCAAGATTTAAGCGGGGGGGTTGTTCAGTTCTTC.